This is a list of T cell receptor beta chains from one sample in a study of cytomegalovirus exposure and HLA in healthy donors. Assay used: immunoSEQ multiplex PCR; TCRdb lists only in-frame clones, some missing. In the table there are under 250,000 clones, approximately 87% of which are singletons. The sequenced sample consisted of PBMCs. The source of these receptors is a man aged 18 to 30 in good health and CMV-seronegative. Each CDR3 is given with its conserved first and last residue. The D gene is left open where the match is weak. The size entry is marked missing in some rows and otherwise reads once, few, many or a size class.

clone_size	v_call	j_call	d_call	cdr3_aa	cdr3_nt
once	TRBV6-6	TRBJ2-7	.	CASGGYRDYEQYF	TGTGCCAGCGGAGGGTACAGAGACTACGAGCAGTACTTC
.	TRBV7-2	TRBJ1-5	.	CASSPGRNQPQHF	TGTGCCAGCAGCCCTGGTAGAAATCAGCCCCAGCATTTT
.	TRBV25-1	TRBJ2-3	.	CASSEWSGTDTQYF	TGTGCCAGCAGTGAATGGAGCGGTACAGATACGCAGTATTTT
once	TRBV6-6	TRBJ1-5	.	CASSYSIREQPQHF	TGTGCCAGCAGTTACTCGATTCGGGAGCAGCCCCAGCATTTT
.	TRBV4-1	TRBJ1-2	.	CASSQVSRGNGYTF	TGCGCCAGCAGCCAAGTTTCACGAGGTAACGGCTACACCTTC
.	TRBV19	TRBJ1-4	.	CASSTREKLFF	TGTGCCAGTAGTACGAGGGAAAAACTGTTTTTT
.	TRBV5-1	TRBJ1-1	.	CASSLNGENTEAFF	TGCGCCAGCAGCTTGAACGGGGAGAACACTGAAGCTTTCTTT
few	TRBV2	TRBJ2-5	.	CASSFAGGQTQYF	TGTGCCAGCTCCTTCGCCGGGGGACAGACCCAGTACTTC
.	TRBV28	TRBJ2-2	.	CASSQGPRPRELFF	TGTGCCAGCAGCCAGGGCCCTCGCCCCCGGGAGCTGTTTTTT
.	TRBV25-1	TRBJ1-1	.	CASSESQGRGTEAFF	TGTGCCAGCAGTGAATCGCAGGGCCGGGGGACTGAAGCTTTCTTT
.	TRBV6-1	TRBJ2-5	TRBD2	CASSGTSGGAETQYF	TGTGCCAGCAGTGGGACTAGCGGGGGGGCAGAGACCCAGTACTTC
.	TRBV19	TRBJ2-7	.	CASAVRDIPTYEQYF	TGTGCCAGTGCCGTCCGGGACATACCTACCTACGAGCAGTACTTC
.	TRBV2	TRBJ2-7	TRBD1	CASSEATGFNEQYF	TGTGCCAGCAGTGAAGCGACAGGGTTTAACGAGCAGTACTTC